A selection of T cell receptor beta chains follows, all from one sample in a study of T cells in Graves' hyperthyroidism and ophthalmopathy. TCRdb reprocessed the multiplex PCR reads with MiXCR, giving one entry per CDR3 protein. The data contain fewer than 450,000 distinct CDR3 sequences, roughly 17% of them singletons. Sample: blood. These receptors all stem from a woman in her twenties or thirties with Graves' hyperthyroidism that later progressed to Graves' ophthalmopathy. Both conserved end residues are part of each CDR3. D genes are given only for firm matches. Some rows mark clone size as missing; the rest say once, few, many or name a class of expanded clone.

V: TRBV3-1
size: many
D: .
J: TRBJ1-1
CDR3: CASSQGGQIEAFF
DNA: TGTGCCAGCAGCCAAGGCGGACAGATTGAAGCTTTCTTT

V: TRBV2
size: few
D: .
J: TRBJ2-6
CDR3: CASSETAGYDSGANVLTF
DNA: TGTGCCAGCAGTGAGACCGCCGGATACGACTCTGGGGCCAACGTCCTGACTTTC

V: TRBV7-9
size: .
D: TRBD2
J: TRBJ2-3
CDR3: CASSPRGRERTTQYF
DNA: TGTGCCAGCAGCCCGAGAGGGCGGGAGAGGACTACGCAGTATTTT

V: TRBV5-1
size: many
D: TRBD1
J: TRBJ1-5
CDR3: CASSFGQGVNQPQHF
DNA: TGCGCCAGCAGCTTTGGACAGGGGGTCAATCAGCCCCAGCATTTT

V: TRBV6-1
size: few
D: .
J: TRBJ2-7
CDR3: CASGTYRYEQYF
DNA: TGTGCCAGCGGGACATACCGCTACGAGCAGTACTTC

V: TRBV24-1
size: .
D: TRBD1
J: TRBJ2-3
CDR3: CATSYRGSDTQYF
DNA: TGTGCCACCAGTTACAGGGGCTCAGATACGCAGTATTTT

V: TRBV6-1
size: many
D: .
J: TRBJ2-7
CDR3: CASSEYSSHYEQYF
DNA: TGTGCCAGCAGTGAATACTCGAGCCACTACGAGCAGTACTTC

V: TRBV5-4
size: .
D: TRBD2
J: TRBJ2-5
CDR3: CASRPSSPSGGYQETQYF
DNA: TGTGCCAGCAGGCCCTCCAGTCCTAGCGGGGGGTACCAAGAGACCCAGTACTTC

V: TRBV3-1
size: few
D: .
J: TRBJ1-2
CDR3: CASSQSSGLGYTF
DNA: TGTGCCAGCAGCCAATCCTCAGGGTTAGGCTACACCTTC

V: TRBV6-1
size: many
D: .
J: TRBJ1-5
CDR3: CASKYSGDSNQPQHF
DNA: TGTGCCAGCAAATATTCCGGGGACAGCAATCAGCCCCAGCATTTT

V: TRBV29-1
size: many
D: TRBD2
J: TRBJ2-3
CDR3: CSVELAGGSGLTDTQYF
DNA: TGCAGCGTTGAGTTGGCGGGAGGGTCTGGTTTAACAGATACGCAGTATTTT

V: TRBV5-1
size: many
D: .
J: TRBJ1-5
CDR3: CASSLDRENQPQHF
DNA: TGCGCCAGCAGCTTGGACAGAGAGAATCAGCCCCAGCATTTT

V: TRBV28
size: many
D: TRBD1
J: TRBJ2-7
CDR3: CASSPNIGTGKNEQYF
DNA: TGTGCCAGCAGTCCAAATATAGGGACAGGGAAAAACGAGCAGTACTTC

V: TRBV7-8
size: few
D: .
J: TRBJ2-1
CDR3: CASSYRATAGEQFF
DNA: TGTGCCAGCAGCTACCGGGCTACGGCCGGTGAGCAGTTCTTC

V: TRBV12-3/TRBV12-4
size: many
D: .
J: TRBJ1-1
CDR3: CASSLSQNTEAFF
DNA: TGTGCCAGCAGTTTAAGTCAGAACACTGAAGCTTTCTTT

V: TRBV27
size: .
D: .
J: TRBJ1-2
CDR3: CASSPAGGHGYTF
DNA: TGTGCCAGCAGCCCCGCCGGGGGGCATGGCTACACCTTC

V: TRBV6-1
size: few
D: .
J: TRBJ2-1
CDR3: CASSERTSVIGQFF
DNA: TGTGCCAGCAGTGAACGCACCTCGGTGATAGGGCAGTTCTTC

V: TRBV6-1
size: many
D: TRBD1
J: TRBJ2-5
CDR3: CASSWTGAHSQETQYF
DNA: TGTGCCAGCAGTTGGACAGGGGCCCACTCACAAGAGACCCAGTACTTC

V: TRBV11-2
size: .
D: TRBD1
J: TRBJ1-1
CDR3: CASSLVVGGPSNTEAFF
DNA: TGTGCCAGCAGCTTAGTGGTAGGGGGCCCGTCGAACACTGAAGCTTTCTTT

V: TRBV28
size: many
D: TRBD1
J: TRBJ1-3
CDR3: CASSSDRVGNTIYF
DNA: TGTGCCAGCAGTTCCGACAGGGTTGGAAACACCATATATTTT

V: TRBV6-1
size: many
D: TRBD2
J: TRBJ2-1
CDR3: CASSEGLADILHNEQFF
DNA: TGTGCCAGCAGTGAAGGGCTAGCGGACATCCTTCACAATGAGCAGTTCTTC

V: TRBV6-1
size: many
D: .
J: TRBJ1-5
CDR3: CASSPGYGNQPQHF
DNA: TGTGCCAGCAGTCCAGGGTACGGCAATCAGCCCCAGCATTTT

V: TRBV5-1
size: many
D: .
J: TRBJ2-7
CDR3: CASSLSVDFLYEQYF
DNA: TGCGCCAGCAGTTTAAGTGTAGACTTTCTCTACGAGCAGTACTTC

V: TRBV28
size: many
D: .
J: TRBJ2-7
CDR3: CASSLTSYEQYF
DNA: TGTGCCAGCAGTCTTACTTCCTACGAGCAGTACTTC

V: TRBV3-1
size: many
D: .
J: TRBJ1-1
CDR3: CASSQDGGPFTEAFF
DNA: TGTGCCAGCAGCCAAGATGGGGGGCCATTCACTGAAGCTTTCTTT

V: TRBV11-3
size: many
D: .
J: TRBJ2-2
CDR3: CASSFGPNTGELFF
DNA: TGTGCCAGCAGCTTTGGGCCAAACACCGGGGAGCTGTTTTTT

V: TRBV12-3/TRBV12-4
size: many
D: TRBD1
J: TRBJ2-2
CDR3: CASSSPGQGAGELFF
DNA: TGTGCCAGCAGTTCCCCGGGACAGGGTGCCGGGGAGCTGTTTTTT

V: TRBV28
size: .
D: .
J: TRBJ2-3
CDR3: CASSTNLGPYTDTQYF
DNA: TGTGCCAGCAGCACCAACCTCGGACCCTACACAGATACGCAGTATTTT

V: TRBV27
size: many
D: TRBD2
J: TRBJ2-7
CDR3: CASSRGTSGNHEQYF
DNA: TGTGCCAGCAGTCGCGGGACTAGCGGGAACCACGAGCAGTACTTC

V: TRBV5-1
size: few
D: TRBD2
J: TRBJ2-1
CDR3: CASSLGLAGPYNEQFF
DNA: TGCGCCAGCAGCTTAGGCCTAGCGGGGCCCTACAATGAGCAGTTCTTC

V: TRBV2
size: many
D: TRBD1
J: TRBJ2-7
CDR3: CASSPRTGPYEQYF
DNA: TGTGCCAGCAGTCCCCGGACAGGCCCCTACGAGCAGTACTTC

V: TRBV20-1
size: many
D: TRBD2
J: TRBJ2-3
CDR3: CSARDTSGSKDTQYF
DNA: TGCAGTGCTAGAGATACTAGCGGGAGTAAAGATACGCAGTATTTT

V: TRBV24-1
size: .
D: TRBD1
J: TRBJ1-2
CDR3: CATRGQGRGYTF
DNA: TGTGCCACCAGGGGACAGGGTCGAGGCTACACCTTC

V: TRBV24-1
size: many
D: .
J: TRBJ2-2
CDR3: CATSDLTGTNTGELFF
DNA: TGTGCCACCAGTGATCTGACAGGAACGAACACCGGGGAGCTGTTTTTT

V: TRBV4-1
size: many
D: .
J: TRBJ1-1
CDR3: CASSQDWVVGNTEAFF
DNA: TGCGCCAGCAGCCAAGATTGGGTAGTGGGGAACACTGAAGCTTTCTTT

V: TRBV28
size: many
D: .
J: TRBJ2-3
CDR3: CASSPWRTSTDTQYF
DNA: TGTGCCAGCAGTCCCTGGCGTACTAGCACAGATACGCAGTATTTT

V: TRBV6-5
size: .
D: TRBD1
J: TRBJ2-1
CDR3: CASSYHRDRGYNEQFF
DNA: TGTGCCAGCAGTTACCACCGGGACAGGGGTTATAATGAGCAGTTCTTC

V: TRBV5-1
size: .
D: .
J: TRBJ2-5
CDR3: CASSFIDSQETQYF
DNA: TGCGCCAGCAGCTTCATCGATTCCCAAGAGACCCAGTACTTC

V: TRBV27
size: many
D: .
J: TRBJ2-3
CDR3: CASSRPLSTGAGRGVDTQYF
DNA: TGTGCCAGCAGTCGCCCGCTATCGACAGGGGCCGGGAGGGGGGTAGATACGCAGTATTTT

V: TRBV29-1
size: few
D: .
J: TRBJ2-2
CDR3: CSAYPGQGTGELFF
DNA: TGCAGCGCGTACCCGGGACAAGGAACCGGGGAGCTGTTTTTT

V: TRBV29-1
size: many
D: TRBD1
J: TRBJ2-1
CDR3: CSVEGDRLGNEQFF
DNA: TGCAGCGTTGAAGGGGACAGGCTCGGTAATGAGCAGTTCTTC

V: TRBV6-9
size: .
D: .
J: TRBJ1-5
CDR3: CASSYVGDSNQPQHF
DNA: TGTGCCAGCAGTTACGTAGGGGATAGCAATCAGCCCCAGCATTTT

V: TRBV6-1
size: few
D: .
J: TRBJ2-1
CDR3: CASRPDSNNEQFF
DNA: TGTGCCAGCAGACCAGACAGTAACAATGAGCAGTTCTTC

V: TRBV19
size: many
D: .
J: TRBJ1-5
CDR3: CASSPEGGRQPQHF
DNA: TGTGCCAGTAGTCCCGAGGGAGGACGCCAGCCCCAGCATTTT